The 18 T cell receptor beta chains presented below share a single source sample, sequenced in a study of blood T cell repertoires in COVID-19. The protocol was immunoSEQ multiplex PCR, while the TCRdb copy is restricted to in-frame clones and leaves out a portion. Of more than 45,000 clones in the sample, about 83% were seen once. The source material was peripheral blood. These receptors were collected from a man aged 40-49 years with acute or convalescent COVID-19.

This sequence joins TRBV28 and TRBJ1-2; D ambiguous. This CDR3 is 14 amino acids long. CDR1 MDHEN and CDR2 SYDVKM come from the germline V gene. Trimming removed 5 bases at V and 8 bases at J, with 18 bases between. CDR3: CASSRLAGPWGYTF. As DNA, the CDR3 is TGTGCCAGCAGTCGCCTCGCAGGCCCCTGGGGCTACACCTTC.

The chain has TRBV24-1 and TRBJ2-1; tentatively, D is TRBD2 (6 bases). The ends were cut back, 3 bases at V and 4 bases at J, with 15 bases in the middle. This CDR3 region has 16 residues. Germline loops: CDR1 KGHDR, CDR2 SFDVKD. The CDR3 DNA reads as TGTGCCACCAGTGATGCCGGAGGGCGCAGTTACAATGAGCAGTTCTTC. It is translated as CATSDAGGRSYNEQFF.

The chain recombines TRBV18 with TRBJ1-2; a possible D gene is TRBD1 (6 bases). Looked up from germline, CDR1 is KGHSH and CDR2 is LQKENI. The CDR3 length is 13 residues. The ends were cut back, 2 bases at V and 6 bases at J, with 10 bases in the middle. The chain's CDR3 is CASSPESGDGYTF. The CDR3 DNA reads as TGTGCCAGCTCACCAGAGTCAGGGGATGGCTACACCTTC.

The chain has TRBV3-1 (or the pseudogene TRBV3-2) and TRBJ1-2; the match to TRBD1 covers 9 bases. Germline V gives CDR1 LGHDT, CDR2 YNNKEL (reference sequence). J gave up 8 bases and V 1 base, and 8 bases lay outside the gene matches. This CDR3 has 15 residues. The CDR3 sequence is CASSQGHRGRGGYTF. CDR3 DNA sequence: TGTGCCAGCAGCCAAGGTCACAGGGGGCGGGGAGGCTACACCTTC.

The V and J genes are TRBV19 and TRBJ1-1, with a tentative D call TRBD1 (5 bases). The CDR3 has 17 residues. V was pared by 9 bases and J by 6 bases, with 29 bases between. Germline CDR1 and CDR2: LNHDA and SQIVND (reference sequence). The CDR3, as DNA: TGTGCCAGCCACCCGGGAGTAAGGGGATACGGGGGATCTGAAGCTTTCTTT. It specifies CASHPGVRGYGGSEAFF.

The V gene is TRBV28, the J gene TRBJ2-5; perhaps TRBD1 as D (5 bases). V was cut by 3 bases and J by 14 bases, with 16 bases left in between. Germline CDR1 is MDHEN and CDR2 is SYDVKM. This CDR3 contains 12 residues. CDR3 bases: TGTGCCAGCAGTTTCTTAGGGCAGGGCCAATACTTC. Translation gives CASSFLGQGQYF.

This clone was found once. A junction boundary mismatches the germline segment, possibly from a read error. Within the sample, other DNA sequences also encode this same CDR3. V and J are TRBV25-1 and TRBJ2-3; D possibly corresponds to TRBD2 (5 bases). CDR3 length: 14 amino acids. The germline CDR1 and CDR2 sequences are MGHDK and SYGVNS. In DNA, the CDR3 is TGTGCCAGCAGCGAATGGAGAGGGACAGATACGCAGTATTTT. It codes for CASSEWRGTDTQYF.

The chain employs TRBV18 and TRBJ2-3, with 11 bases lining up with TRBD2. V lost 4 bases and J lost 0; bases outside the gene matches: 18. Germline V gene lookup returns CDR1 KGHSH and CDR2 LQKENI. The CDR3 consists of 21 residues. This CDR3 is CASSLSVPSSGGSSSTDTQYF. The CDR3 DNA reads TGTGCCAGCTCACTCTCAGTTCCCTCTAGCGGGGGGTCATCTAGCACAGATACGCAGTATTTT.

This sequence joins TRBV20-1 and TRBJ2-5, with 8 bases identical to TRBD1. Germline trimming cut 3 bases from V and 5 bases from J; bases unmatched to any gene: 14. This CDR3 contains 16 residues. In germline, CDR1 is DFQATT, CDR2 SNEGSKA (reference sequence). For the CDR3, the DNA is TGCAGTGCTAGTAGCGTCAGGGGGCTTCACGAGGAGACCCAGTACTTC. It specifies CSASSVRGLHEETQYF.

The V and J genes are TRBV5-1 and TRBJ2-2; 13 bases are shared with TRBD2. This CDR3 comprises 18 residues. V shed 4 bases and J 4 bases; nucleotides not matched to a gene: 10. CDR1 is SGHRS, CDR2 YFSETQ, per germline. Written as DNA, the CDR3 is TGCGCCAGCAGCCCTCGGACTAGCGGGAGTTTGGCCACCGGGGAGCTGTTTTTT. Protein product: CASSPRTSGSLATGELFF.

The V call is TRBV20-1, the J call TRBJ2-7, with D possibly being TRBD2 (6 bases). The V end was cut by 3 bases, the J end by 5 bases, with 17 bases between. Germline-derived CDR1 and CDR2 are DFQATT and SNEGSKA (reference sequence). The CDR3 runs 14 residues. The CDR3 sequence: CSASRGLRLDEQYF. CDR3 DNA: TGCAGTGCTAGTAGGGGACTCCGACTCGACGAGCAGTACTTC.

The chain has TRBV24-1 and TRBJ2-5; 8 bases map to TRBD1. The V and J ends lost 10 bases and 5 bases, in that order; junction bases with no gene match: 14. This CDR3 region has 15 residues. Germline V gene lookup returns CDR1 KGHDR and CDR2 SFDVKD. The CDR3 spells CATGLSGQGGETQYF. In DNA form, the CDR3 reads TGTGCCACAGGATTAAGTGGACAGGGTGGGGAGACCCAGTACTTC.

The chain has TRBV4-2 and TRBJ1-3; D gene uncertain. Trimming left V 6 bases short and J 0 bases short, with 15 bases between. This CDR3 region has 16 residues. Per the germline V gene, CDR1 is LGHNA and CDR2 is YNFKEQ. This CDR3 is CASSGEGVSSGNTIYF. The CDR3 DNA sequence: TGTGCCAGCAGTGGGGAGGGCGTTAGCTCTGGAAACACCATATATTTT.

The chain combines TRBV5-5 with TRBJ2-1; 10 positions match TRBD2. The junction had 7 bases not matched to a gene; V was cut back by 4 bases and J by 6 bases. There are 15 residues in the CDR3. The germline V gene encodes CDR1 SGHKS and CDR2 YYEKEE (reference sequence). The CDR3 loop is CASSPSGGTVNEQFF. CDR3 coding DNA: TGTGCCAGCAGCCCTAGCGGGGGTACAGTCAATGAGCAGTTCTTC.

V gene TRBV6-6 combines with J gene TRBJ1-2; tentative D call: TRBD1 (5 bases). The CDR3 consists of 14 residues. Trimming left V 5 bases short and J 2 bases short, with 12 bases between. CDR1 and CDR2 (germline): MNHNY, SVGAGI (reference sequence). For the CDR3, the DNA is TGTGCCAGCAGTCCACGCGGGGGGAACTATGGCTACACCTTC. Residues: CASSPRGGNYGYTF.

The chain recombines TRBV5-1 with TRBJ1-6, with 7 bases matching TRBD1. The CDR3 has 17 residues. CDR1 and CDR2 (germline): SGHRS, YFSETQ. With V trimmed by 2 bases and J by 1 base, 6 bases remained unmatched. The chain's CDR3 is CASSFGTGDSYNSPLHF. The CDR3 region has the DNA TGCGCCAGCAGCTTCGGAACAGGGGATTCCTATAATTCACCCCTCCACTTT.

This clone was detected many times. The chain recombines TRBV3-1 (or the pseudogene TRBV3-2) with TRBJ1-2, with 7 bases identical to TRBD1. V gave up 1 base and J gave up 7 bases; unmatched junction bases: 3. The germline V gene has CDR1 LGHDT and CDR2 YNNKEL (reference sequence). This CDR3 region has 13 residues. CDR3 in DNA: TGTGCCAGCAGCCAAGTCGCAGGGGGTGGCTACACCTTC. This codes for CASSQVAGGGYTF.

V and J are TRBV5-1 and TRBJ1-3; tentative D call: TRBD1 (5 bases). Per germline, CDR1 SGHRS and CDR2 YFSETQ. The V gene lost 0 bases and the J gene lost 0 bases, with 10 bases spanning the gap. This CDR3 has 16 amino acids. The CDR3 region is CASSLESTASGNTIYF. DNA of the CDR3: TGCGCCAGCAGCTTGGAGTCGACAGCCTCTGGAAACACCATATATTTT.